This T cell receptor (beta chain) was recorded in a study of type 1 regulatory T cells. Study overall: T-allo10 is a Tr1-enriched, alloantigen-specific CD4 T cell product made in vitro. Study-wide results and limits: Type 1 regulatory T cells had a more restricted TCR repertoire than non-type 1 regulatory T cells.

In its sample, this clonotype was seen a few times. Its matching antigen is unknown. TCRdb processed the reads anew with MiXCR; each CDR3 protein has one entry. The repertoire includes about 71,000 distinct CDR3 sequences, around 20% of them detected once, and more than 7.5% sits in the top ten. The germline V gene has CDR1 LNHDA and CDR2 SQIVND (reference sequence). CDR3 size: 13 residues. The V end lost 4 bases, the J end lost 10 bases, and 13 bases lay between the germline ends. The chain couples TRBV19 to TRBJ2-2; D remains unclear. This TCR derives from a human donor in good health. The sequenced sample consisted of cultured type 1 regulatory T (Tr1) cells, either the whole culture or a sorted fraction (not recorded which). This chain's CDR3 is CASSRTGGEELFF. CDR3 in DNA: TGTGCCAGTAGTAGGACGGGCGGAGAGGAGCTGTTTTTT.